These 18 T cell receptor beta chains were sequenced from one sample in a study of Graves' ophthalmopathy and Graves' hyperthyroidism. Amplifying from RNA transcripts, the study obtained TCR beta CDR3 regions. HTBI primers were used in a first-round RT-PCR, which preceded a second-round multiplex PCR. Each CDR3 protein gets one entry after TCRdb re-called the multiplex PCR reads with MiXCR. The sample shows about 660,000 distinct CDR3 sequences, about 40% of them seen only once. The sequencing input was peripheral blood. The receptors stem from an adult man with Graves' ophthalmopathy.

CDR3: CATSTPTGLAVPGANVLTF. The CDR3 coding sequence is TGTGCCACCAGCACCCCTACCGGGCTTGCGGTCCCTGGGGCCAACGTCCTGACTTTC. The chain joins TRBV15 to TRBJ2-6; D remains ambiguous. The germline V gene encodes CDR1 LNHNV and CDR2 YYDKDF (reference sequence). This CDR3 region has 19 residues. Trimming removed 4 bases at V and 2 bases at J, with 21 bases between.

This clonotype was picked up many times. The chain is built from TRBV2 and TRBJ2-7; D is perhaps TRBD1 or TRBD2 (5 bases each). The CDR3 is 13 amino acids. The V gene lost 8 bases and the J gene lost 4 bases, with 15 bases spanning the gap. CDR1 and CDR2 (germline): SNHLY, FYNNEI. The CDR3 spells CASAEGWGYEQYF. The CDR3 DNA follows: TGTGCCAGCGCGGAAGGTTGGGGGTACGAGCAGTACTTC.

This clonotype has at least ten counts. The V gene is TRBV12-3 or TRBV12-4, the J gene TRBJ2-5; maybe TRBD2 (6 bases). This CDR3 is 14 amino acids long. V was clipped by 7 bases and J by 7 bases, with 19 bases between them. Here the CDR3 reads CASTELGPEGTQYF. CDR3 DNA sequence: TGTGCCAGCACCGAACTCGGCCCGGAGGGGACCCAGTACTTC.

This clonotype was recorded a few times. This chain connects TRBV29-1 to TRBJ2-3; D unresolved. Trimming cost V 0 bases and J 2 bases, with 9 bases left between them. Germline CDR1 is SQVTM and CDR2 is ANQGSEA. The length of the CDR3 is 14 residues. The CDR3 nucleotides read TGCAGCGTTGAAGATCACAGTTTCACAGATACGCAGTATTTT. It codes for CSVEDHSFTDTQYF.

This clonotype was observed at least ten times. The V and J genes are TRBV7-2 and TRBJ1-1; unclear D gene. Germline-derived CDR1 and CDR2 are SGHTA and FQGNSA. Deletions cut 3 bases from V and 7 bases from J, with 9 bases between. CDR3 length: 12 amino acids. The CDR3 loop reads CASSLGRGEAFF. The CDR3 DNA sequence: TGTGCCAGCAGCTTGGGCCGAGGTGAAGCTTTCTTT.

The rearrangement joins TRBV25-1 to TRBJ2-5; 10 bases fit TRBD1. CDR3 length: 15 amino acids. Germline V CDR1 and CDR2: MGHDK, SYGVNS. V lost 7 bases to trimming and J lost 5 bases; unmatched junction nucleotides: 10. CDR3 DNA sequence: TGTGCCAGCACGATCGACAGGGGGCGTATGGAGACCCAGTACTTC. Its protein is CASTIDRGRMETQYF.

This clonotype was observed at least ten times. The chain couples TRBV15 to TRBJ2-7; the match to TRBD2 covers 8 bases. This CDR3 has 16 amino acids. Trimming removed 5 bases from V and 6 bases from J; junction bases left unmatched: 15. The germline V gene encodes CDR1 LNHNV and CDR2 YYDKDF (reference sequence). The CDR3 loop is CATSGSTLADDFEQYF. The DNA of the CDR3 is TGTGCCACCAGCGGATCGACACTAGCGGACGATTTCGAGCAGTACTTC.

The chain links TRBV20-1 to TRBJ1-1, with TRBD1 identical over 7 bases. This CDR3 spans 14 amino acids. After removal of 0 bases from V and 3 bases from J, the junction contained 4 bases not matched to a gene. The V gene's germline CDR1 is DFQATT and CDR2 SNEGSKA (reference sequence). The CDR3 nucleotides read TGCAGTGCTAGAGACCCCGGACAGGACACTGAAGCTTTCTTT. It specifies CSARDPGQDTEAFF.

CDR3 sequence: CASSLNRAVGYEHF. CDR3 sequence (DNA): TGTGCCAGCAGCTTGAACAGGGCAGTTGGGTACGAGCATTTT. This chain links TRBV5-5 with TRBJ1-5; D may be TRBD1 (6 bases). V lost 1 base and J lost 14, with 19 bases in between. Germline-derived CDR1 and CDR2 are SGHKS and YYEKEE (reference sequence). This CDR3 spans 14 amino acids.

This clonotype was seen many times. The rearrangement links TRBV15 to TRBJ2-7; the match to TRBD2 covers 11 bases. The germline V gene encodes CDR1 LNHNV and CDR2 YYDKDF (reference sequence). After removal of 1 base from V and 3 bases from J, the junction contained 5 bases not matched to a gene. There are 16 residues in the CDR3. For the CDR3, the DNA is TGTGCCACCAGCAGAGTCCCCGGGACTAGCGGCTACGAGCAGTACTTC. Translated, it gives CATSRVPGTSGYEQYF.

The CDR3 is CASSLTVSPGQSPGELFF. In DNA form, the CDR3 reads TGTGCCAGCAGCCTAACAGTCAGCCCTGGACAAAGCCCCGGGGAGCTGTTTTTT. The chain combines TRBV9 with TRBJ2-2, with D perhaps TRBD1 (5 bases). The germline CDR1 and CDR2 sequences are SGDLS and YYNGEE. The CDR3 covers 18 residues. V lost 4 bases to trimming and J lost 6 bases, with 25 bases between them. Based on the CDR3 plus reference TRBV9 and TRBJ2-2, the full variable domain is DSGVTQTPKHLITATGQRVTLRCSPRSGDLSVYWYQQSLDQGLQFLIQYYNGEERAKGNILERFSAQQFPDLHSELNLSSLELGDSALYFCASSLTVSPGQSPGELFFGEGSRLTVL.

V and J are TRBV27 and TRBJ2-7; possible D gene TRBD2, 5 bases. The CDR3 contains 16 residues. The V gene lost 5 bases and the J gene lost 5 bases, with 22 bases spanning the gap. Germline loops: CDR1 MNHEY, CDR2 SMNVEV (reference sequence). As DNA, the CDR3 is TGTGCCAGCAGTCCGCGCGGGCGCCTTGTCTCGCACGAGCAGTACTTC. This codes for CASSPRGRLVSHEQYF.

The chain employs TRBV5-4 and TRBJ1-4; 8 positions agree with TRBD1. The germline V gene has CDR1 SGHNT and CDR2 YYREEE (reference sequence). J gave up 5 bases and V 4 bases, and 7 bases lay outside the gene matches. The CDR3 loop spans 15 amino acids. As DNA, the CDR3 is TGTGCCAGCAGCATATGGACAGGGAGAAATGAAAAACTGTTTTTT. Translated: CASSIWTGRNEKLFF. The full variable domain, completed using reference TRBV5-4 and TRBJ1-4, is ETGVTQSPTHLIKTRGQQVTLRCSSQSGHNTVSWYQQALGQGPQFIFQYYREEENGRGNFPPRFSGLQFPNYSSELNVNALELDDSALYLCASSIWTGRNEKLFFGSGTQLSVL.

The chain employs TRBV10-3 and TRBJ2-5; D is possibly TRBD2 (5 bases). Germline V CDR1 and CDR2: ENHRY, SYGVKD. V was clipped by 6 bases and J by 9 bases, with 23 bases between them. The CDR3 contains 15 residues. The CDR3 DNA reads TGTGCCATCAGCCCGGGGATCAATAGCAATCAGCCCCAGTACTTC. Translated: CAISPGINSNQPQYF.

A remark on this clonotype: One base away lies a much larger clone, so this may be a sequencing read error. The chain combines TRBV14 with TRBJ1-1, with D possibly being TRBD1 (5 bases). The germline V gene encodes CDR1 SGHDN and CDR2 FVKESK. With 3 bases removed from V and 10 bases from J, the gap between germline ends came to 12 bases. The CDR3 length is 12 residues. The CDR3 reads CASSQGRGGAFF. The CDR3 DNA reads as TGTGCCAGCAGCCAGGGACGGGGCGGAGCTTTCTTT.

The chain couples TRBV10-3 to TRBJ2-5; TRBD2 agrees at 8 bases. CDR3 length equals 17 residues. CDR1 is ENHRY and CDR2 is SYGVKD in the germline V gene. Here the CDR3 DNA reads TGTGCGCTAGTGAGCGGGAGTCGGTCTTCGGTAGAAGAGACCCAGTACTTC. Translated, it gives CALVSGSRSSVEETQYF.

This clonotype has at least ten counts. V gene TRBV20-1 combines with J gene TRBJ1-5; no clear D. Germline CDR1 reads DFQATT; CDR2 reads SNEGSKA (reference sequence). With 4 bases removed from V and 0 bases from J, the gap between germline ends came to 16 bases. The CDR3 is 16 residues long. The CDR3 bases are TGCAGTGCTACAGCCGGGATTGGGGTTAGCAATCAGCCCCAGCATTTT. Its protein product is CSATAGIGVSNQPQHF.

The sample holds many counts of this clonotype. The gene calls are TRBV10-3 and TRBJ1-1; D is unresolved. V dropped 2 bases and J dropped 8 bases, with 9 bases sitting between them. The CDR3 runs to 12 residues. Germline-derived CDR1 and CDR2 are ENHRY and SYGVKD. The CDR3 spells CAISESLKEAFF. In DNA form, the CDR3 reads TGTGCCATCAGTGAGAGTCTCAAAGAAGCTTTCTTT.